This entry lists 21 T cell receptor beta chains sequenced from one sample in a study of CD8+CD57+ T cells in acquired aplastic anemia. The template used for profiling TCR beta VDJ and CDR3 was genomic DNA. TCRdb passed the reads through MiXCR, listing each CDR3 protein once. The sample shows about 210,000 distinct CDR3 sequences, almost 35% of them seen only once. The material sequenced was sorted CD4+, CD8+, or CD8+CD57+ T cells (not recorded which) from PBMCs. The receptors shown here come from a human donor in good health, serving as a control.

The rearrangement links TRBV7-8 to TRBJ2-7; 7 nucleotides agree with TRBD1. J gave up 0 bases and V 6 bases, and 2 bases lay outside the gene matches. Looked up from germline, CDR1 is SGHVS and CDR2 is FQNEAQ. There are 13 residues in the CDR3. CDR3 nucleotide sequence: TGTGCCAGCAGACACAGGGGCTCCTACGAGCAGTACTTC. Amino acids: CASRHRGSYEQYF.

This clonotype has ten or more counts. This chain connects TRBV19 to TRBJ1-1; 7 nucleotides agree with TRBD1. The V gene's germline CDR1 is LNHDA and CDR2 SQIVND (reference sequence). The CDR3 contains 15 residues. V was pared by 3 bases and J by 4 bases, with 8 bases of the junction left unmatched. The DNA of the CDR3 is TGTGCCAGTAGTATTCGAGGGGGCGCGATCACTGAAGCTTTCTTT. Residues: CASSIRGGAITEAFF.

The rearrangement links TRBV10-3 to TRBJ2-7; 8 bases line up with TRBD2. This CDR3 region has 14 residues. V shed 6 bases and J 5 bases; nucleotides not matched to a gene: 9. Germline assignment: CDR1 ENHRY and CDR2 SYGVKD. CDR3 sequence (DNA): TGTGCCATCAGGGGAACTAGCGGCCCAGACGAGCAGTACTTC. Protein sequence: CAIRGTSGPDEQYF.

At least ten counts were recorded for this clonotype. The genes are TRBV20-1 and TRBJ1-1; D unclear. CDR1 is DFQATT, CDR2 SNEGSKA, per germline (reference sequence). V lost 0 bases, J lost 5 bases, and 13 bases lay in between. The CDR3 is 14 amino acids. Here the CDR3 DNA reads TGCAGTGCTAGAGATCCGGGAGGTAGGACTGAAGCTTTCTTT. Protein: CSARDPGGRTEAFF.

The chain uses TRBV15 and TRBJ1-5; tentative D call: TRBD1 (5 bases). The CDR3 totals 19 residues. From germline, CDR1 is LNHNV and CDR2 YYDKDF (reference sequence). V lost 5 bases, J lost 0 bases, and 23 bases lay in between. CDR3 DNA sequence: TGTGCCACCAGCGGACCCGGGACTCAGCATTCCGGTAGCAATCAGCCCCAGCATTTT. Protein sequence: CATSGPGTQHSGSNQPQHF. Combining the CDR3 with reference TRBV15 and TRBJ1-5 gives the whole variable domain DAMVIQNPRYQVTQFGKPVTLSCSQTLNHNVMYWYQQKSSQAPKLLFHYYDKDFNNEADTPDNFQSRRPNTSFCFLDIRSPGLGDTAMYLCATSGPGTQHSGSNQPQHFGDGTRLSIL.

This chain uses TRBV30 with TRBJ2-7; D remains ambiguous. The CDR3 covers 13 residues. Trimming pared 5 bases from V and 0 bases from J, leaving 11 bases between. CDR1 is GTSNPN, CDR2 SVGIG, per germline (reference sequence). In nucleotides, the CDR3 is TGTGCCTGGGAGACGGATTTCTCCTACGAGCAGTACTTC. Encoded protein: CAWETDFSYEQYF.

This clonotype was detected only a few times. This chain joins TRBV18 and TRBJ2-7, with D unresolved. V gave up 8 bases and J gave up 7 bases, with 18 bases separating them. Germline assignment: CDR1 KGHSH and CDR2 LQKENI. The CDR3 is 13 residues long. CDR3 amino acids: CASHLDGIIEQYF. CDR3 nucleotides: TGTGCCAGCCACCTGGACGGAATCATTGAGCAGTACTTC.

This clonotype was seen ten or more times. The chain couples TRBV15 to TRBJ1-2; D remains unclear. The V and J ends lost 0 bases and 7 bases respectively, with 18 bases between them. The CDR3 contains 16 residues. Looked up from germline, CDR1 is LNHNV and CDR2 is YYDKDF (reference sequence). This CDR3 is CATSREGARSFGGYTF. CDR3 DNA sequence: TGTGCCACCAGCAGAGAGGGCGCTAGGAGCTTCGGTGGCTACACCTTC.

V and J are TRBV20-1 and TRBJ2-1; 7 bases are a match to TRBD2. V shed 6 bases, J shed 2 bases, and the junction held 10 bases outside the gene matches. This CDR3 spans 15 amino acids. Per the germline V gene, CDR1 is DFQATT and CDR2 is SNEGSKA (reference sequence). The DNA for the CDR3 is TGCAGTGCCCCCTCCCCGGCGGGAGCCTACAATGAGCAGTTCTTC. It yields the protein CSAPSPAGAYNEQFF.

This clonotype was observed a few times. Compared with germline, one end of the junction differs, possibly owing to a read error. The V gene is TRBV14, the J gene TRBJ2-1; possibly TRBD1 for D (5 bases). The germline gives CDR1 SGHDN, CDR2 FVKESK. The CDR3 spans 13 residues. The CDR3, as DNA: TGTGCCAGCAGCCAAGTGTATGGGGCCCCGCAGTCCTTC. This sequence encodes CASSQVYGAPQSF.

On this clonotype itself: A single base separates this from a much larger clone, so it may be a read error. The rearrangement joins TRBV5-1 to TRBJ2-5; D is possibly TRBD1 (5 bases). The CDR3 is made up of 16 amino acids. The V gene's germline CDR1 is SGHRS and CDR2 YFSETQ. This chain's CDR3 is CASGLVGAGSVETQYF. The CDR3 nucleotides are TGCGCCAGCGGCTTGGTTGGGGCAGGGTCAGTAGAGACCCAGTACTTC.

The CDR3: CASSDNGVNYGYTF. DNA for the CDR3: TGTGCCAGCAGTGATAACGGGGTAAACTATGGCTACACCTTC. The J gene is TRBJ1-2, the V gene TRBV2; D gene ambiguous. Germline assignment: CDR1 SNHLY and CDR2 FYNNEI. Trimming removed 3 bases at V and 2 bases at J, with 10 bases between. This CDR3 comprises 14 residues.

This clonotype was observed at least ten times. J is TRBJ2-3 and V is TRBV12-3 or TRBV12-4; D gene unclear. The V gene lost 6 bases and the J gene lost 0 bases, with 7 bases spanning the gap. CDR3 length: 13 amino acids. The CDR3 DNA follows: TGTGCCAGCAGGGCAGCGAGCACAGATACGCAGTATTTT. Its translation is CASRAASTDTQYF.

This chain joins TRBV20-1 and TRBJ2-3; TRBD2 aligns across 9 bases. Germline V gene data show CDR1 as DFQATT and CDR2 as SNEGSKA (reference sequence). Losses at the gene ends were 6 bases for V and 0 bases for J; bases not matched to a gene: 10. The CDR3 totals 16 residues. CDR3 in amino acids: CSAGDIAGASTDTQYF. As DNA, the CDR3 is TGCAGTGCAGGAGATATAGCGGGGGCTAGCACAGATACGCAGTATTTT.

This clonotype came up many times. The chain uses TRBV20-1 and TRBJ2-5; 11 bases are a match to TRBD2. Germline V gene lookup returns CDR1 DFQATT and CDR2 SNEGSKA (reference sequence). CDR3 size: 13 residues. The CDR3 loop reads CSTIAGGKETQYF. CDR3 nucleotide sequence: TGCAGCACCATAGCGGGAGGGAAGGAGACCCAGTACTTC.

The rearrangement uses TRBV6-1 and TRBJ2-6; D remains unclear. The CDR3 has 15 amino acids. The V and J ends lost 4 bases and 1 base respectively, with 8 bases between them. CDR1 is MNHNS, CDR2 SASEGT, per germline. CDR3 in DNA: TGTGCCAGCAGTGTCGGGCCGTCTGGGGCCAACGTCCTGACTTTC. This encodes CASSVGPSGANVLTF.

This sequence joins TRBV7-2 and TRBJ2-5; D unclear. The germline CDR1 and CDR2 sequences are SGHTA and FQGNSA. The CDR3 is 9 amino acids. Trimming took 6 bases from V and 7 from J, leaving 3 bases between them. The CDR3: CASSPTQYF. The CDR3 region has the DNA TGTGCCAGCAGTCCGACCCAGTACTTC.

This clonotype was counted at least ten times. This chain links TRBV7-7 with TRBJ1-2, with a tentative D call TRBD1 (5 bases). Per the germline V gene, CDR1 is SSHAT and CDR2 is FNYEAQ (reference sequence). V lost 4 bases and J 2 bases, leaving 17 bases between the germline ends. CDR3 length: 16 amino acids. The chain's CDR3 is CASSSTPRGRNYGYTF. The CDR3 DNA reads as TGTGCCAGCAGCTCCACCCCTCGGGGCCGGAACTATGGCTACACCTTC.

This clonotype was observed many times. V usage is TRBV20-1 and J usage is TRBJ1-6, with a possible D match to TRBD1 (5 bases). V shed 0 bases and J shed 10 bases, with 16 bases lying between them. Germline CDR1 DFQATT, CDR2 SNEGSKA (reference sequence). The CDR3 extends over 15 amino acids. The CDR3 sequence: CSARERGLGGSPLHF. CDR3 in DNA: TGCAGTGCTAGAGAAAGGGGACTTGGGGGGTCACCCCTCCACTTT.

This clonotype was detected many times. The CDR3 DNA is TGTGCCAGCAGCTTAGTCGCCAACGTCCTGACTTTC. Translating gives CASSLVANVLTF. V and J are TRBV11-2 and TRBJ2-6; no clear D gene. In germline, CDR1 is SGHAT, CDR2 FQNNGV. The V and J ends lost 1 base and 7 bases respectively, with 2 bases between them. The CDR3 consists of 12 residues.

This clonotype was seen ten or more times. This chain connects TRBV20-1 to TRBJ2-5; 7 nucleotides match TRBD1. Trimming at V came to 5 bases and at J to 5 bases, leaving 14 bases not matched to a gene. Germline V lookup: CDR1 DFQATT, CDR2 SNEGSKA (reference sequence). There are 15 residues in the CDR3. DNA for the CDR3: TGCAGTGCTTGGCCAACAGGGGACAGAGGGGAGACCCAGTACTTC. Its protein is CSAWPTGDRGETQYF.